The next 11 T cell receptor beta chains were all read from a single sample in a study of T cell responses to AZD1222 COVID-19 vaccine. Assay: immunoSEQ multiplex PCR; the TCRdb copy retains only in-frame clones and omits some. The data show approximately 100,000 clones, around nine tenths seen once. The specimen was peripheral blood, collected 28 days after the second dose of the MenACWY control vaccine. These receptors all come from an adult who received the MenACWY meningococcal vaccine as a control.

The V call is TRBV28, the J call TRBJ1-5, with a tentative D call TRBD1 (6 bases). CDR1 MDHEN and CDR2 SYDVKM come from the germline V gene. This CDR3 contains 15 residues. V lost 6 bases, J lost 2 bases, and 14 bases lay in between. The CDR3 nucleotides read TGTGCCAGCAGCCCTATAGGGGGGGGCAATCAGCCCCAGCATTTT. Encoded protein: CASSPIGGGNQPQHF.

The V call is TRBV6-5, the J call TRBJ1-6; D may be TRBD1 (6 bases). Germline CDR1 reads MNHEY; CDR2 reads SVGAGI. There are 14 residues in the CDR3. Trimming pared 6 bases from V and 6 bases from J, leaving 12 bases between. The CDR3 loop is CASRLGQVNSPLHF. The CDR3 DNA sequence: TGTGCCAGCAGACTGGGACAAGTTAATTCACCCCTCCACTTT.

The V and J genes are TRBV7-2 and TRBJ2-5; the D gene is possibly TRBD1 (5 bases). CDR3 length equals 13 residues. Deletions cut 5 bases from V and 3 bases from J, with 10 bases between. Germline-derived CDR1 and CDR2 are SGHTA and FQGNSA. The CDR3 spells CASSNPTEETQYF. CDR3 nucleotide sequence: TGTGCCAGCAGCAATCCGACAGAAGAGACCCAGTACTTC.

This CDR3 is CASGSGGFILTDTQYF. For the CDR3, the DNA is TGTGCCAGCGGGTCGGGGGGGTTTATCCTCACAGATACGCAGTATTTT. The chain carries TRBV9 and TRBJ2-3; TRBD2 agrees at 8 bases. This CDR3 has 16 residues. Per the germline V gene, CDR1 is SGDLS and CDR2 is YYNGEE. V shed 7 bases, J shed 2 bases, and the junction held 12 bases outside the gene matches.

V and J are TRBV7-2 and TRBJ1-4; D is perhaps TRBD1 (5 bases). Trimming cost V 5 bases and J 8 bases, with 15 bases left between them. The CDR3 covers 14 residues. The V gene's germline CDR1 is SGHTA and CDR2 FQGNSA. The CDR3 DNA reads as TGTGCCAGCAGCCCAACGGGACTGAGCGAAAAACTGTTTTTT. It translates to CASSPTGLSEKLFF.

The genes are TRBV6-5 and TRBJ1-6, with 8 bases that match TRBD1. V was clipped by 7 bases and J by 9 bases; unmatched bases: 8. Germline CDR1 reads MNHEY; CDR2 reads SVGAGI. The CDR3 is 14 amino acids. CDR3 in DNA: TGTGCCAGCATTATCGGACAGGGAGGTTCACCCCTCCACTTT. Translating it yields CASIIGQGGSPLHF.

This chain uses TRBV2 with TRBJ2-7, with 10 positions matching TRBD1. Germline V lookup: CDR1 SNHLY, CDR2 FYNNEI. The CDR3 runs 13 residues. After removal of 4 bases from V and 5 bases from J, the junction contained 2 bases not matched to a gene. The CDR3 DNA follows: TGTGCCAGCAGTGGGGACAGGGGAAACGAGCAGTACTTC. Protein: CASSGDRGNEQYF. The whole variable domain, remainder taken from reference TRBV2 and TRBJ2-7, is EPEVTQTPSHQVTQMGQEVILRCVPISNHLYFYWYRQILGQKVEFLVSFYNNEISEKSEIFDDQFSVERPDGSNFTLKIRSTKLEDSAMYFCASSGDRGNEQYFGPGTRLTVT.

The gene calls are TRBV4-2 and TRBJ2-4; D ambiguous. The CDR3 length is 14 residues. V was trimmed by 1 base and J by 5 bases, leaving 9 bases between them. CDR1 and CDR2 from the germline V gene are LGHNA and YNFKEQ. CDR3 residues: CASSQVGGENIQYF. The DNA of the CDR3 is TGTGCCAGCAGCCAAGTCGGTGGGGAAAACATTCAGTACTTC.

This sequence joins TRBV5-5 and TRBJ2-1; D tentatively reads TRBD1 or TRBD2 (5 bases each). The CDR3 covers 15 residues. V gave up 0 bases and J gave up 8 bases, with 15 bases separating them. From germline, CDR1 is SGHKS and CDR2 YYEKEE (reference sequence). CDR3 sequence: CASSLVLGPGDEQFF. The CDR3 bases are TGTGCCAGCAGCTTGGTTTTGGGGCCCGGGGATGAGCAGTTCTTC.

V gene TRBV10-2 combines with J gene TRBJ2-3, with 9 bases fitting TRBD2. Germline CDR1 reads WSHSY; CDR2 reads SAAADI. The CDR3 is made up of 14 amino acids. Trimming cost V 5 bases and J 6 bases; bases outside gene matches: 6. The DNA for the CDR3 is TGCGCCAGCAGTTTAGCGGGGGCCGGGGATACGCAGTATTTT. Residues: CASSLAGAGDTQYF.

This clone appeared once. The chain links TRBV10-3 to TRBJ1-5; D is perhaps TRBD1 (5 bases). Trimming left V 4 bases short and J 2 bases short, with 9 bases between. Germline V CDR1 and CDR2: ENHRY, SYGVKD. This CDR3 region has 14 residues. CDR3 sequence reads: CAISGGGGNQPQHF. CDR3 DNA: TGTGCCATCAGTGGAGGAGGGGGCAATCAGCCCCAGCATTTT.